This is a list of T cell receptor beta chains from one sample in a study of regulatory T cells in long-lasting Graves disease. TCRdb recomputed calls from the multiplex PCR reads with MiXCR, one row per CDR3 protein. Altogether some 330,000 distinct CDR3 sequences are present, more than 20% being singletons, with the ten largest covering about 29%. Sequenced material: peripheral blood mononuclear cells (PBMCs), taken when the disease was refractory, from a patient treated with antithyroid drugs. The source of these receptors is a woman in her forties with Graves disease. The CDR3 runs from the conserved cysteine through the conserved F or W.

j_call | cdr3_length | v_call | cdr3_aa
TRBJ1-5 | 16 | TRBV5-8 | CASSLSGGWSNQPQHF
TRBJ2-1 | 12 | TRBV12-3/TRBV12-4 | CASTLGYNEQFF
TRBJ2-7 | 18 | TRBV7-8 | CASSLRGSSGGWTYEQYF
TRBJ2-2 | 16 | TRBV6-1 | CASSANQGAGTGELFF
TRBJ2-4 | 19 | TRBV15 | CATSRAGSGGLLAKNIQYF
TRBJ2-1 | 15 | TRBV7-6 | CASSLVVGIYNEQFF
TRBJ2-7 | 13 | TRBV10-3 | CAISEAGDYEQYF
TRBJ2-1 | 12 | TRBV2 | CASPLPVNEQFF
TRBJ1-1 | 15 | TRBV9 | CASSVGPRDGTEAFF
TRBJ1-4 | 14 | TRBV10-3 | CAIRRDSGDEKLFF
TRBJ1-1 | 15 | TRBV28 | CASSTGGPLNTEAFF
TRBJ2-6 | 18 | TRBV19 | CASSMDRVHFSGANVLTF
TRBJ2-7 | 15 | TRBV25-1 | CASSEFAGGLYEQYF
TRBJ2-5 | 15 | TRBV18 | CASSPYQGQLETQYF
TRBJ2-7 | 13 | TRBV11-2 | CASSAIVVGEQYF
TRBJ2-3 | 15 | TRBV28 | CASSLGLQSTDTQYF